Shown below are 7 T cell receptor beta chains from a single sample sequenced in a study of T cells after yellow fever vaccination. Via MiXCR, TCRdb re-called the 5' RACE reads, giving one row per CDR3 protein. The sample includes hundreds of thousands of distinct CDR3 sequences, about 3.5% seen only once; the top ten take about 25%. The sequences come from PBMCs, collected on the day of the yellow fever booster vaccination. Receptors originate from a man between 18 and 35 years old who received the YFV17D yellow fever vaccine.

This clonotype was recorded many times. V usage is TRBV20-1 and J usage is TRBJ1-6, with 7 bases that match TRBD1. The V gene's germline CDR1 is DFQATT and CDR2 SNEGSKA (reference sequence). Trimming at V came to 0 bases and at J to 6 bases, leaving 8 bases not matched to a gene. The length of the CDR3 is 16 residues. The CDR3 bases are TGCAGTGCTAGAGATCCCAAGGCAGGGGGTAATTCACCCCTCCACTTT. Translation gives CSARDPKAGGNSPLHF.

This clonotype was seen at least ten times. CDR3 DNA sequence: TGTGCCAGCTCACCTCCGGGGACAGTCCTTGGAGAGCAGTACTTC. This sequence encodes CASSPPGTVLGEQYF. V is TRBV18 and J is TRBJ2-7, with 7 bases that match TRBD1. The germline CDR1 and CDR2 sequences are KGHSH and LQKENI. This CDR3 is built from 15 residues. After removal of 3 bases from V and 7 bases from J, the junction contained 12 bases not matched to a gene.

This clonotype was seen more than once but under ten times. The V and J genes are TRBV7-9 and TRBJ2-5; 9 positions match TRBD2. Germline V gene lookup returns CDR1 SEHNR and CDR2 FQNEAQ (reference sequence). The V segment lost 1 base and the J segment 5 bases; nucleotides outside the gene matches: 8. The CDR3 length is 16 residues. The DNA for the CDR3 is TGTGCCAGCAGCTTAGGGACTAGCGATTATTCGGAGACCCAGTACTTC. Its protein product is CASSLGTSDYSETQYF.

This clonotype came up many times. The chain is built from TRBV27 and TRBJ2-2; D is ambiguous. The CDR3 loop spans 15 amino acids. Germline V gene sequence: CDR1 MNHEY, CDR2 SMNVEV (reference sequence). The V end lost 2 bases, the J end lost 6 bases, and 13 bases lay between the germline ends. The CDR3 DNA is TGTGCCAGCAGTTTAGGGTCTATGTATGCCGGGGAGCTGTTTTTT. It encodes CASSLGSMYAGELFF.

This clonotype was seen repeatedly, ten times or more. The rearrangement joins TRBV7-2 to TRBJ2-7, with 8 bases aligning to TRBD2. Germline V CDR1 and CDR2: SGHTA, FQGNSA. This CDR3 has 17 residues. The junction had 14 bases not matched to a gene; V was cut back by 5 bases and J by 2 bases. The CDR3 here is CASSTRGSGGLTYEQYF. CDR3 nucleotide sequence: TGTGCCAGCAGCACCCGGGGAAGCGGGGGACTAACCTACGAGCAGTACTTC. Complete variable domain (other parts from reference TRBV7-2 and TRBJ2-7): GAGVSQSPSNKVTEKGKDVELRCDPISGHTALYWYRQSLGQGLEFLIYFQGNSAPDKSGLPSDRFSAERTGGSVSTLTIQRTQQEDSAVYLCASSTRGSGGLTYEQYFGPGTRLTVT.

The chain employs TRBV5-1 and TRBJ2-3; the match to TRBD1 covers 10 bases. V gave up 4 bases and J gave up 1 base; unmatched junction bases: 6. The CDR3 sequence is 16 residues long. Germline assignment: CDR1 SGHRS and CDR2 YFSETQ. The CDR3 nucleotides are TGCGCCAGCAGCAACACGGACAGGGGGGGCACAGATACGCAGTATTTT. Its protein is CASSNTDRGGTDTQYF.

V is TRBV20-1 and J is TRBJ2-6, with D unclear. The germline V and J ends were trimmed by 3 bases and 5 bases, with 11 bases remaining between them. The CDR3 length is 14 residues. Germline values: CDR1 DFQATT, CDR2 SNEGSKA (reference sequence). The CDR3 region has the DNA TGCAGTGCTAGGGACGGTTGGAGGGCCAACGTCCTGACTTTC. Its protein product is CSARDGWRANVLTF.